This T cell receptor (beta chain) derives from a study of CD4 T cells in relation to SARS-CoV-2 and coronaviruses. This clone was detected only a few times. What it recognizes is unknown. Fewer than 130,000 naive or memory CD4+ cells were cultured with CEF peptides for about 10 days. CDR1 is LGHDT, CDR2 YNNKEL, per germline (reference sequence). CDR3 size: 14 residues. The ends lost 4 bases at V and 4 bases at J; junction bases unmatched: 1. Generated by immunoSEQ multiplex PCR, the TCRdb table keeps only in-frame clones and is missing some. This sample has 30,000 to 40,000 clones, with more than 60% found just once.

The sequence was obtained from an adult with COVID-19. The chain uses TRBV3-1 (or the pseudogene TRBV3-2) and TRBJ1-3; the match to TRBD1 covers 10 bases. The specimen was memory CD4+ T cells from PBMCs, cultured in vitro. The CDR3 DNA follows: TGTGCCAGCAGCCCGACAGGGGGCGGAAACACCATATATTTT. This translates into CASSPTGGGNTIYF.